This T cell receptor (beta chain) appears in the sequencing data of a study of cytomegalovirus exposure and HLA in healthy donors. Study as a whole: The Caucasian-associated ancestry cluster contained around four fifths of the approximately 390 genotyped donors.

The V end lost 6 bases, the J end lost 6 bases, and 12 bases lay between the germline ends. The CDR3 totals 14 residues. The V gene's germline CDR1 is MNHEY and CDR2 SVGAGI. It was with 60 Vbeta and 13 Jbeta primers that the PCR ran. Authors' data handling: Roughly 80 million unique TCR beta chains, about 12 million shared, were counted in a later analysis. The data were produced by immunoSEQ multiplex PCR, yet TCRdb's version contains in-frame clones alone and is incomplete. V, J and clone size reflect that table, while D and trimming were determined from the DNA. The sample records more than 90,000 clones, approximately 80% being singletons. Study-wide results and caveats: Reports state that TCR beta sequences accurately predicted most subjects' HLA-A and HLA-B alleles. Listed as cytomegalovirus-associated were over 150 TCR beta chains.

Comment on this clone: Its antigen is as yet unknown.

The J gene is TRBJ1-6, the V gene TRBV6-5, with TRBD1 as a possible D gene (5 bases). The TCR sequence derives from a man aged 45-60 years in good health and CMV-seropositive. The sequenced material came from PBMCs. This chain's CDR3 is CASRPQGANSPLHF. CDR3 DNA sequence: TGTGCCAGCAGACCCCAGGGCGCTAATTCACCCCTCCACTTT.